This T cell receptor beta chain was recorded in a study of T cells after yellow fever vaccination. Points from the study as a whole: Across the CD4 and CD8 compartments, a small share of clonotypes was present in both. When the response was secondary, it was weaker but reached its peak faster, day 5 versus 15.

Trimming removed 0 bases from V and 5 bases from J; junction bases left unmatched: 5. CDR3 length equals 15 residues. Germline V gives CDR1 MNHNY, CDR2 SVGAGI (reference sequence). Production of TCR cDNA was by 5'RACE template switching, which also added a universal primer site and UMIs. Each CDR3 protein gets one entry after TCRdb re-called the 5' RACE reads with MiXCR. The data hold fewer than 350,000 distinct CDR3 sequences, with roughly 4.3% observed a single time. Regarding this clonotype: Its antigen is unknown.

Sequenced here: PBMCs, sampled 15 days after the yellow fever booster vaccination. This chain connects TRBV6-6 to TRBJ2-3, with TRBD2 identical over 7 bases. The TCR was taken from a man younger than 35 who received the YFV17D yellow fever vaccine. DNA for the CDR3: TGTGCCAGCAGTTACTCCAACTGGGGGGGAGATACGCAGTATTTT. This codes for CASSYSNWGGDTQYF.